This TCR beta chain was recorded in a study of T cells in Graves' hyperthyroidism and ophthalmopathy. Study observations and caveats: A median around 5.9 months before onset, the model predicted ophthalmopathy. Within blood appeared most thyroid clonotypes that had expanded above 0.001. Stable hyperthyroidism and ophthalmopathy were separated using 13 V-J signatures.

CDR1 MGHDK and CDR2 SYGVNS come from the germline V gene. The CDR3 is 15 residues long, ends included. Amplification of TCR beta CDR3 regions was performed using RNA transcripts as template. First-round RT-PCR targeting the TCR CDR3 was performed with the HTBI primer set. One entry per CDR3 protein results from TCRdb running MiXCR on the multiplex PCR reads. Of fewer than 650,000 distinct CDR3 sequences detected, 40% to 50% appear once; the ten largest clones hold about two fifths. Exclusion criteria comprised uncontrolled infection, other autoimmune disease, pregnancy or lactation. About this clonotype: Its antigen is still unknown. The DNA is left out, because the CDR3 cannot be placed on it with certainty; the CDR3 is given as TCRdb lists it.

V is TRBV25-1 and J is TRBJ1-2; the listed D gene, TRBD1, was not tested against the DNA. The source of this sequence is an adult woman with Graves' disease, either hyperthyroidism or ophthalmopathy (not recorded which). The source material was peripheral blood or thyroid tissue (not recorded which). The CDR3 sequence is CACSASSRGAYGYTF.